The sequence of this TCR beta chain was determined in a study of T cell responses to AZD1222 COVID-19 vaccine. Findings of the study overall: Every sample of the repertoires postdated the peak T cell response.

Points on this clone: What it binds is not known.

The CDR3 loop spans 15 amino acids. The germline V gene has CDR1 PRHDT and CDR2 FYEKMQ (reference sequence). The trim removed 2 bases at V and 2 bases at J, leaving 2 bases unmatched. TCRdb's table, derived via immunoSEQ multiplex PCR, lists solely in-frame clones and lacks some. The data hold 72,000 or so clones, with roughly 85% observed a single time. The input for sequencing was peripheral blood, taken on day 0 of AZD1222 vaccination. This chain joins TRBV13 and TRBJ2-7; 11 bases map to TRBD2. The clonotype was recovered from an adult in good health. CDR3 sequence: CASSLLTSGTYEQYF. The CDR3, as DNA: TGTGCCAGCAGCTTATTGACTAGCGGGACCTACGAGCAGTACTTC. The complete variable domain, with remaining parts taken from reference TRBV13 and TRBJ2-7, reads AAGVIQSPRHLIKEKRETATLKCYPIPRHDTVYWYQQGPGQDPQFLISFYEKMQSDKGSIPDRFSAQQFSDYHSELNMSSLELGDSALYFCASSLLTSGTYEQYFGPGTRLTVT.